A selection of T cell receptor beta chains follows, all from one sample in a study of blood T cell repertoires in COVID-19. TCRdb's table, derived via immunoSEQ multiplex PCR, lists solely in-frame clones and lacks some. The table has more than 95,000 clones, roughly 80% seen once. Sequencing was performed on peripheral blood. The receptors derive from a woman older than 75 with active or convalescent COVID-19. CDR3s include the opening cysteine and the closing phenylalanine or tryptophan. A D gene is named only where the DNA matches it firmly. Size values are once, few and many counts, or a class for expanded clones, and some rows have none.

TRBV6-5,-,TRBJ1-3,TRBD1,TGTGCCAGCAGAGCCACAGGGGGCTTTGGAAACACCATATATTTT,CASRATGGFGNTIYF
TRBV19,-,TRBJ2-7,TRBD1,TGTGCCAGTAGTATAAAAGCTGACAGGGGCTACGAGCAGTACTTC,CASSIKADRGYEQYF
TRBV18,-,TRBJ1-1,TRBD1,TGTGCCAGCTCACCACAGGGGGCGGAAGCTTTCTTT,CASSPQGAEAFF
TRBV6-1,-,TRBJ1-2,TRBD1,TGTGCCAGCAGTGATCGGGGCAGGGGGAACTATGGCTACACCTTC,CASSDRGRGNYGYTF
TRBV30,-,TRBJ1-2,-,TGTGCCTGGAGTAGGGAAGGACAGACCAACTATGGCTACACCTTC,CAWSREGQTNYGYTF
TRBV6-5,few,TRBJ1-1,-,TGTGCCACCTTCTCAGGTACGAGAATCACTGAAGCTTTCTTT,CATFSGTRITEAFF
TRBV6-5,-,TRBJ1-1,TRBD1,TGTGCCAGCAGTTCGGACCGGGACAGGGGGAAAGCTTTCTTT,CASSSDRDRGKAFF
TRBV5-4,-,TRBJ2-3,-,TGTGCCAGCAGCGCGTGGTTCACAGATACGCAGTATTTT,CASSAWFTDTQYF
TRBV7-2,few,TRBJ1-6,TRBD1,TGTGCCAGCAGCTTACCGGGGACAGTAAGCTCCTATAATTCACCCCTCCACTTT,CASSLPGTVSSYNSPLHF
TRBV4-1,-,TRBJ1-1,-,TGCGCCAGCAGCCTAATGAACACTGAAGCTTTCTTT,CASSLMNTEAFF
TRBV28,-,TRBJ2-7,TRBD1,TGTGCCAGCACACCAGACAGGGAATGGAACTACGAGCAGTACTTC,CASTPDREWNYEQYF
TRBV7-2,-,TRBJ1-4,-,TGTGCCAGCAGCTTGTCTGGACAGACAAATGAAAAACTGTTTTTT,CASSLSGQTNEKLFF
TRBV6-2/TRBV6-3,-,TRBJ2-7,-,TGTGCCAGCAGCACACCCGCATACGAGCAGTACTTC,CASSTPAYEQYF
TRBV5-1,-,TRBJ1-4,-,TGCGCCAGCAGCTTGGGGGCAAACTTCGATGAAAAACTGTTTTTT,CASSLGANFDEKLFF
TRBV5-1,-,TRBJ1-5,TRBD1,TGCGCCAGCAGCTTTTCTTGGACAGGGCTAATTCAGCCCCAGCATTTT,CASSFSWTGLIQPQHF
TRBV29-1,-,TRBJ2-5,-,TGCAGCGTTGAAAGAGGGTCTAAGACCCAGTACTTC,CSVERGSKTQYF
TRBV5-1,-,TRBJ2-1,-,TGCGCCAGCAGCCGGGGTGGCAACAATGAGCAGTTCTTC,CASSRGGNNEQFF
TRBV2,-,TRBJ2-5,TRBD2,TGTGCCAGCAGTGATAGCGGGGGGAAAGAGACCCAGTACTTC,CASSDSGGKETQYF
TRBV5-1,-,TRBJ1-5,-,TGCGCCAGCAGCTTGGGGGCAGCCGGCAATCAGCCCCAGCATTTT,CASSLGAAGNQPQHF
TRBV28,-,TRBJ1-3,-,TGTGCCAGCAGTTTTGGGGGACTAGGCGGAAACACCATATATTTT,CASSFGGLGGNTIYF
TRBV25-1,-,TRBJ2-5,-,TGTGCCAGCAGCCTACAAGAGACCCAGTACTTC,CASSLQETQYF
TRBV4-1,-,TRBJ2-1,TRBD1,TGCGCCAGCAGCTCCCGGACAGGGGGAACCTACAATGAGCAGTTCTTC,CASSSRTGGTYNEQFF
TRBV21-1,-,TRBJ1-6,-,TGTGCCAGCAGGACTGAAAATTCACCCCTCCACTTT,CASRTENSPLHF
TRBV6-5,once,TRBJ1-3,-,TGTGCCAGCAGGACTCGGGACTGGGTAGGAAACACCATATATTTT,CASRTRDWVGNTIYF
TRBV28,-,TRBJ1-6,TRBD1,TGTGCCAGCAGTTTGTCACAGGGGAATTCACCCCTCCACTTT,CASSLSQGNSPLHF
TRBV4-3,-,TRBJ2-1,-,TGCGCCAGCGGACACAGGGTAGGGTCCTACAATGAGCAGTTCTTC,CASGHRVGSYNEQFF
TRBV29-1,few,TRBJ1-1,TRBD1,TGCAGCGTCTACAGGGGTGAAGCTTTCTTT,CSVYRGEAFF
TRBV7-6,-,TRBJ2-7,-,TGTGCCAGCAGCTTATCGTCATCGGTAAGCGACGAGCAGTACTTC,CASSLSSSVSDEQYF
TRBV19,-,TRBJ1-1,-,TGTGCCAGTAGTATTCGGGTACACACTGAAGCTTTCTTT,CASSIRVHTEAFF
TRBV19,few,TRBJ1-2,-,TGTGCCACCTTGAGGGGGGGAAGCTATGGCTACACCTTC,CATLRGGSYGYTF
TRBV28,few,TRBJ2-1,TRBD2,TGTGCCAGCAGCGCTCTCGACCTCGGACTAGCGGGAGTCTCCTACAATGAGCAGTTCTTC,CASSALDLGLAGVSYNEQFF
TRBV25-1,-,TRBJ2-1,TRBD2,TGTGCCAGCAATATCGGGGGGTCCTACAATGAGCAGTTCTTC,CASNIGGSYNEQFF
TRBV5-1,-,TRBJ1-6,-,TGCGCCAGCAGCTTGGGGTCAGGGGCGAAGAATTCACCCCTCCACTTT,CASSLGSGAKNSPLHF
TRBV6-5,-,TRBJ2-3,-,TGTGCCAGCAGGGCCGGACAAGGTCGCACAGATACGCAGTATTTT,CASRAGQGRTDTQYF
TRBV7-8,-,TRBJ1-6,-,TGTGCCAGCAGCTTAGCGACGGGTTATAATTCACCCCTCCACTTT,CASSLATGYNSPLHF
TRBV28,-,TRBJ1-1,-,TGTGCCGAGGCGGGGGCCGGTGAAGCTTTCTTT,CAEAGAGEAFF
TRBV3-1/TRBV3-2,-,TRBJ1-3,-,TGTGCCAGCACCTCAGACAAGTCGGGAAACACCATATATTTT,CASTSDKSGNTIYF
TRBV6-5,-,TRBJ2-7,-,TGTGCCAGCAGAGCAAACAGGGGAGGTAGCGAGCAGTACTTC,CASRANRGGSEQYF
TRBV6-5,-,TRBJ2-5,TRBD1,TGTGCCAGCAGCGTGACAGGGGACCAAGAGACCCAGTACTTC,CASSVTGDQETQYF
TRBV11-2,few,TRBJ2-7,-,TGTGCCAGCAGCGGCTCGTCCGGGACACTCGGCGAGCAGTACTTC,CASSGSSGTLGEQYF
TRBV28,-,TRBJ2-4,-,TGTGCCAGCAGCCCGAGCGACTCGTTAAACATTCAGTACTTC,CASSPSDSLNIQYF
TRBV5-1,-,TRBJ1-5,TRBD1,TGCGCCAGCAGCTTGGAGGGGACAGGGGGTAATCAGCCCCAGCATTTT,CASSLEGTGGNQPQHF
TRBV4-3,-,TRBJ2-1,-,TGCGCCAGCAGCCAAGAGGCTAGCCGGGCCAATGAGCAGTTCTTC,CASSQEASRANEQFF